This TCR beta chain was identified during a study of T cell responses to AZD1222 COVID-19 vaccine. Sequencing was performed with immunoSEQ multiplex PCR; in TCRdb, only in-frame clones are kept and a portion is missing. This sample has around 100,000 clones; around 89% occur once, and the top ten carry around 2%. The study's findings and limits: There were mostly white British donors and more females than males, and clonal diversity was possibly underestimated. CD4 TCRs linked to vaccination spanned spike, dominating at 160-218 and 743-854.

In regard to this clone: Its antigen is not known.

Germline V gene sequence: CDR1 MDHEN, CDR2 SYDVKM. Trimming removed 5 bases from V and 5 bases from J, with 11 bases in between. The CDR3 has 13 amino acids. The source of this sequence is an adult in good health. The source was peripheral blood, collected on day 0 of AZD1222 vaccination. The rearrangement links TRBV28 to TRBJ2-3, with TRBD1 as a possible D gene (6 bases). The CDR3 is CASSEGVIDTQYF. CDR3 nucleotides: TGTGCCAGCAGTGAGGGGGTAATAGATACGCAGTATTTT.